A single sample is the source of the 3 T cell receptor beta chains below, sequenced in a study of vaccination and CD4 T cells after COVID-19. Treatment described: approximately 9-day PBMC culture with coronavirus spike peptide pools or control peptides (ViraFEST assay). Oncomine TCR Beta short-read sequencing was applied to DNA from cultured CD4+ T cells. TCRdb reanalysed the PCR reads using MiXCR and keeps one entry per CDR3 protein. The sample holds under 25,000 distinct CDR3 sequences, 44% seen once. These receptors have no known antigen. The material was CD4+ T cells from blood, cultured in vitro, obtained before SARS-CoV-2 vaccination. These receptors were taken from a human donor who had recovered from COVID-19.

The chain recombines TRBV6-1 with TRBJ1-2, with a weak D call TRBD1 (5 bases). The CDR3 has 13 amino acids. Germline V lookup: CDR1 MNHNS, CDR2 SASEGT. V gave up 5 bases and J gave up 4 bases, with 11 bases separating them. In nucleotides, the CDR3 is TGTGCCAGCAGTAGAGACAGAATCTATGGCTACACCTTC. As protein: CASSRDRIYGYTF.

The CDR3 here is CASSYSMRLVRETQYF. The CDR3 coding sequence is TGTGCCAGCAGTTATTCGATGCGGCTGGTAAGAGAGACCCAGTACTTC. This rearrangement joins TRBV6-5 to TRBJ2-5; D gene ambiguous. Trimming removed 3 bases from V and 4 bases from J, with 18 bases in between. This CDR3 is 16 amino acids long. Germline V CDR1 and CDR2: MNHEY, SVGAGI.

This clonotype was observed a handful of times. This chain uses TRBV7-3 with TRBJ2-5; no clear D. Germline V gives CDR1 SGHTA, CDR2 FQGTGA. The CDR3 is 13 amino acids. V was cut by 1 base and J by 2 bases, with 5 bases left in between. Here the CDR3 DNA reads TGTGCCAGCAGCTTAAGTGGGCAAGAGACCCAGTACTTC. This gives the protein CASSLSGQETQYF.